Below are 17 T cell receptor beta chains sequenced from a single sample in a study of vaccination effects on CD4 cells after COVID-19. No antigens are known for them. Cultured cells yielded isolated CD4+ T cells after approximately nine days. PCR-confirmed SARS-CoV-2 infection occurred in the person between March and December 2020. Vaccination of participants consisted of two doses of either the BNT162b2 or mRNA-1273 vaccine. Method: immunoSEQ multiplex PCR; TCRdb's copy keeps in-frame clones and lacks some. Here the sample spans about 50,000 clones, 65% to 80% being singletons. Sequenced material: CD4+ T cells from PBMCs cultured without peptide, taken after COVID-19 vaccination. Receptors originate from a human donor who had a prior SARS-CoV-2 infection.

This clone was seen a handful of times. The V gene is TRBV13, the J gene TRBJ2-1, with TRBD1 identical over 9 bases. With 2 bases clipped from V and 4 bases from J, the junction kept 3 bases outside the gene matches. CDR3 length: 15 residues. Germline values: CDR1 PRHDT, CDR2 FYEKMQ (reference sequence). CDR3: CASSLRDRVYNEQFF. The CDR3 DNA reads TGTGCCAGCAGCTTACGGGACAGGGTGTACAATGAGCAGTTCTTC.

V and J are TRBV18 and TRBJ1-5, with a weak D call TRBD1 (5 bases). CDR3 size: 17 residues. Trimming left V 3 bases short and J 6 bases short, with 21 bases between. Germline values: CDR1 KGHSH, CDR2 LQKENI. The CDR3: CASSPPGWEPRGQPQHF. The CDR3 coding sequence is TGTGCCAGCTCACCCCCGGGGTGGGAACCTAGGGGTCAGCCCCAGCATTTT.

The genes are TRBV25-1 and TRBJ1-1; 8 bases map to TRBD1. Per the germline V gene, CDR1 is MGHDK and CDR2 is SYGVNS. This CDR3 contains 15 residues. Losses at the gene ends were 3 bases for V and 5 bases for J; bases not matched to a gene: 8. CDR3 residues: CASSEVTGGDTEAFF. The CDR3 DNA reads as TGTGCCAGCAGTGAGGTTACAGGGGGTGATACTGAAGCTTTCTTT.

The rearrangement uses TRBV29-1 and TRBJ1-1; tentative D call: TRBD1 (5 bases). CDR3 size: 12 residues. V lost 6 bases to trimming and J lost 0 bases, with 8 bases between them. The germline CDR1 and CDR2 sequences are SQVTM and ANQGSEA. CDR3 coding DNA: TGCAGCGTCGGACATCTGAACACTGAAGCTTTCTTT. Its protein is CSVGHLNTEAFF. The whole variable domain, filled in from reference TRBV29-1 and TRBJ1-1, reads SAVISQKPSRDICQRGTSLTIQCQVDSQVTMMFWYRQQPGQSLTLIATANQGSEATYESGFVIDKFPISRPNLTFSTLTVSNMSPEDSSIYLCSVGHLNTEAFFGQGTRLTVV.

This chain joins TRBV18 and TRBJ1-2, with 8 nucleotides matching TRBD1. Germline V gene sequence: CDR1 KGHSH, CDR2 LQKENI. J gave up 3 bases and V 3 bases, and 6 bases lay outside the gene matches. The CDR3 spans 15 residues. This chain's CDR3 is CASSPTGGSHYGYTF. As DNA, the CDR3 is TGTGCCAGCTCACCTACAGGGGGGAGTCACTATGGCTACACCTTC.

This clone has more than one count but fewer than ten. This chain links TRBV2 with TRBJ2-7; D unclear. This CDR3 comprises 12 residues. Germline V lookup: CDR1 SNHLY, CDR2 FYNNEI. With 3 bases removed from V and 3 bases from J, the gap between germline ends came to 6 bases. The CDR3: CASSDGNYEQYF. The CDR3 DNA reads TGTGCCAGCAGTGACGGAAACTACGAGCAGTACTTC. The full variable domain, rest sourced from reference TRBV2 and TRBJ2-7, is EPEVTQTPSHQVTQMGQEVILRCVPISNHLYFYWYRQILGQKVEFLVSFYNNEISEKSEIFDDQFSVERPDGSNFTLKIRSTKLEDSAMYFCASSDGNYEQYFGPGTRLTVT.

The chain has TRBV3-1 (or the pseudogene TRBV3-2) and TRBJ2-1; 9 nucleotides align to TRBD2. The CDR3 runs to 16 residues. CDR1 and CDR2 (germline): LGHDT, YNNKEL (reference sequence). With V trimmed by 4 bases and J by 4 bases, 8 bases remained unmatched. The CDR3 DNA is TGTGCCAGCAGCCCCAGCGGGGGGACGGAATACAATGAGCAGTTCTTC. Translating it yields CASSPSGGTEYNEQFF.

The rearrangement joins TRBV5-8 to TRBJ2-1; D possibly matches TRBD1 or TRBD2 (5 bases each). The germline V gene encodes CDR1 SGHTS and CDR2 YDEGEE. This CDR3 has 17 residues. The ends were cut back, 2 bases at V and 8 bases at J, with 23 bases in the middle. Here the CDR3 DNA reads TGTGCCAGCAGCTTACGAACCGGGACCCCGGAAGGCGATGAGCAGTTCTTC. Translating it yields CASSLRTGTPEGDEQFF.

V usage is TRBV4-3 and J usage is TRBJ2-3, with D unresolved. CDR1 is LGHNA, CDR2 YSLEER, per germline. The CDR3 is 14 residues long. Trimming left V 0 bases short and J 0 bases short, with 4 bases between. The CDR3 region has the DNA TGCGCCAGCAGCCAAGAAATCAGCACAGATACGCAGTATTTT. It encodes CASSQEISTDTQYF.

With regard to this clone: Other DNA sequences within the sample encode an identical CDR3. The CDR3 DNA follows: TGTGCCAGCTCACCACCTAATTACCTAAAAAACACAGGAGACTCTGGAAACACCATATATTTT. Translating it yields CASSPPNYLKNTGDSGNTIYF. V usage is TRBV18 and J usage is TRBJ1-3, with D perhaps matching TRBD1 (5 bases). Germline V lookup: CDR1 KGHSH, CDR2 LQKENI. The length of the CDR3 is 21 residues. Trimming shortened V by 0 bases and J by 0 bases, and 24 bases separated the two germline ends.

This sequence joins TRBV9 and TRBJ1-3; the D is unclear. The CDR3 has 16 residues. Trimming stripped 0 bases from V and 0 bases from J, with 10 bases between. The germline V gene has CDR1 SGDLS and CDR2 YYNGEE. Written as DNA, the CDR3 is TGTGCCAGCAGCGTAGGGTTCCCGAGCTCTGGAAACACCATATATTTT. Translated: CASSVGFPSSGNTIYF.

The DNA for the CDR3 is TGTGCCAGCAGCTTTGGACAGTTAAACACCGGGGAGCTGTTTTTT. Its translation: CASSFGQLNTGELFF. The J gene is TRBJ2-2, the V gene TRBV7-9; TRBD1 is a possible D gene (6 bases). CDR1 and CDR2 from the germline V gene are SEHNR and FQNEAQ (reference sequence). The CDR3 has 15 residues. With 3 bases removed from V and 2 bases from J, the gap between germline ends came to 10 bases.

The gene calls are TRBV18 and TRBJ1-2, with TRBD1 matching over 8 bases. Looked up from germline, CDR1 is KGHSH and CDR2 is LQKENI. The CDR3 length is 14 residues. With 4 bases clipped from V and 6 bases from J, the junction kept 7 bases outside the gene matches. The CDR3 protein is CASSRTTGVDGYTF. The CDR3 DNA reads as TGTGCCAGCTCACGAACGACAGGGGTGGATGGCTACACCTTC.

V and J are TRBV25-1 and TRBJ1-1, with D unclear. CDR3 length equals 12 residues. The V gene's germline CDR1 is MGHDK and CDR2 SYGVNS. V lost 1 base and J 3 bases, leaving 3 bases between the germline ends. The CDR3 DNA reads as TGTGCCAGCAGTGAATTGGACACTGAAGCTTTCTTT. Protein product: CASSELDTEAFF.

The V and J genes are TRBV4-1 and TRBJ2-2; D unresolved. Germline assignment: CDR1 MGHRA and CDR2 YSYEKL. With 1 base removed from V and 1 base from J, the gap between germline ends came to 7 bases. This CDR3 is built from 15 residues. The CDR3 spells CASSQVLQNTGELFF. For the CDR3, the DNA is TGCGCCAGCAGCCAAGTCCTCCAGAACACCGGGGAGCTGTTTTTT.

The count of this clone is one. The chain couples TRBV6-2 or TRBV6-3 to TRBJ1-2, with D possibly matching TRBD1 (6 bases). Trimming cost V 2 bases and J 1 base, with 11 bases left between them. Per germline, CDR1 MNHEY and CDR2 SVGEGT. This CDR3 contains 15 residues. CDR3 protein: CASSYTRTVNYGYTF. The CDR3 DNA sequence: TGTGCCAGCAGTTACACGCGGACAGTTAACTATGGCTACACCTTC.

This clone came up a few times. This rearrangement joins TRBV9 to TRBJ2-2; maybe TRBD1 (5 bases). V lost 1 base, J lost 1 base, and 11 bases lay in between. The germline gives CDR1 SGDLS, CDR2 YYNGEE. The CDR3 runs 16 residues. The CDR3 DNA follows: TGTGCCAGCAGCGTAACGACAGATCTGAACACCGGGGAGCTGTTTTTT. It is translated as CASSVTTDLNTGELFF.